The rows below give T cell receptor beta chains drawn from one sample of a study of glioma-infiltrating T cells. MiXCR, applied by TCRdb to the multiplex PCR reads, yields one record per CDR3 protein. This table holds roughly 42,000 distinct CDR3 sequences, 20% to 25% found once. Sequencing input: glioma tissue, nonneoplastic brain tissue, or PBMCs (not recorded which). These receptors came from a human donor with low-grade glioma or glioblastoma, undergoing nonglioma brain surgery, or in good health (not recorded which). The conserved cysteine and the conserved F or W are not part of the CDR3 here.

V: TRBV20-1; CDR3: SAFSLGGDYGYT
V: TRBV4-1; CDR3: AGSQGGTGGYEQY
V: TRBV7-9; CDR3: ASSLDGGPYTDTQY
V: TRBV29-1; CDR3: SVERGANTEAF
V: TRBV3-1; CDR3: ASSRPAYEETQY
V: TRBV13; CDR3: ASSTVPSTGLVTDTQY
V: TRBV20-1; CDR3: SARASTSGRANEQY
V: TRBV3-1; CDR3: ASSKDTVINTGELF
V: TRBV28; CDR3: ASSLGTPHAEAF
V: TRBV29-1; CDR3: SVVRLSTDTQY
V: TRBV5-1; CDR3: VSSYLLDSTDTQY
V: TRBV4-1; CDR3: ASSQEGSRGRTEAF
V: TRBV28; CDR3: ASSPPVGSSYEQY
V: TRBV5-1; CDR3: ASSLATGMNTEAF
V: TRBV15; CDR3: ATSRGGNEQF
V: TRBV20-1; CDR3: SARGLAGFNEQF
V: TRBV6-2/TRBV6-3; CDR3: ADADPGSPPLH
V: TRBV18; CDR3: ASSGDSEETQY
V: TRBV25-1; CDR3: ASSVASGGRGETQY
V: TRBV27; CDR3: ASSPRDQETQY
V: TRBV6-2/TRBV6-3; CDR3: ASRDRTGVIFQETQY
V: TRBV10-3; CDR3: AISEKQGGTEAF
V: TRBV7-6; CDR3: ASSLGASPGSYNEQF
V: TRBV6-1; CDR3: ASSWRGRNTEAF
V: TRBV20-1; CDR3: SALRADTQY
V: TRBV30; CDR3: AWSVQGVRTEAF
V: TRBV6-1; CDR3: ASSDTGVYGYT